This TCR beta chain was identified in a study of cytomegalovirus exposure and HLA in healthy donors. About the research overall: Among several hundred genotyped donors, approximately 80% fell in the Caucasian-associated ancestry cluster. Findings of the study overall: CMV serostatus was the sole immune exposure data available. Reports described diagnosis of cytomegalovirus status by the classifier as highly specific and sensitive.

The PCR contained 60 Vbeta and 13 Jbeta primers. Measured with immunoSEQ multiplex PCR; TCRdb has only the in-frame clones, and not every one. The sample carries 200,000 to 250,000 clones, more than 60% recorded once. Trimming cost V 5 bases and J 7 bases; bases outside gene matches: 13. The germline V gene has CDR1 SEHNR and CDR2 FQNEAQ (reference sequence). CDR3 length: 16 residues. Healthy people donating bone marrow made up the donors. This clone came up once. Its antigen is unidentified. This sequence joins TRBV7-9 and TRBJ1-1; TRBD1 aligns across 10 bases. The sample was PBMCs. The clonotype comes from a woman aged 25-40 years in good health and CMV-seronegative. The CDR3 region is CASSPRQGAAAYEAFF. CDR3 DNA sequence: TGTGCCAGCAGCCCCCGACAGGGGGCCGCCGCGTATGAAGCTTTCTTT.